This section outlines one T cell receptor (beta chain) sequence together with its context. The entry originates in a study of tumor-infiltrating lymphocytes in oesophageal squamous cell carcinoma. Trimming removed 7 bases from V and 1 base from J, with 15 bases in between. CDR3 size: 15 residues. In TCRdb, the PCR reads were re-called with MiXCR into one record per CDR3 protein. Of 13,000 to 15,000 distinct CDR3 sequences in the sample, 46% are singletons; the top ten hold less than 60%. Sequencing used blood. The rearrangement links TRBV7-1 to TRBJ2-3, with D perhaps TRBD1 or TRBD2 (7 bases each). TRBV7-1 is an ORF for which the function is uncertain. The sequence derives from a male donor with esophageal squamous cell carcinoma. The CDR3 reads CASTPGGGGTDTQYF. The CDR3 DNA sequence: TGTGCCAGCACCCCAGGGGGGGGGGGCACAGATACGCAGTATTTT.